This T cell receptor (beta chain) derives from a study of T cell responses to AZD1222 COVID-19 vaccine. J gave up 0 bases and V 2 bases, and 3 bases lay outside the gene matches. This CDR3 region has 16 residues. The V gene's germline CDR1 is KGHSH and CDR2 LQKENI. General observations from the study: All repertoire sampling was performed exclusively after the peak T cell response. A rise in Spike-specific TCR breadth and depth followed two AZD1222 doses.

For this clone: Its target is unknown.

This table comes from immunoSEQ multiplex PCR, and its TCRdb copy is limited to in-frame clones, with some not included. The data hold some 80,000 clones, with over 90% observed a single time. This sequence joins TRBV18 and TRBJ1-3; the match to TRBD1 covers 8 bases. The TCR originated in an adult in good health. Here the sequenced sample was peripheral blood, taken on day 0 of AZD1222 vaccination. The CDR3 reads CASSPLQGGSGNTIYF. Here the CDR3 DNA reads TGTGCCAGCTCACCATTACAGGGGGGCTCTGGAAACACCATATATTTT.